These T cell receptor beta chains were read from a single sample in a study of T cell responses to AZD1222 COVID-19 vaccine. Data came from immunoSEQ multiplex PCR; TCRdb stores just in-frame clones and leaves some out. Among 100,000 to 150,000 clones listed, just over 85% were seen once. The input for sequencing was peripheral blood, taken on day 0 of AZD1222 vaccination. The receptors shown here come from an adult in good health. Both conserved end residues are part of each CDR3. The order of the fields is CDR3 protein, CDR3 DNA, clone size, D gene, J gene, V gene. D genes are given only for firm matches. Clone size is not always given. Where it is, it says once, few, many or a class for expanded clones.

CASSISFLSRRDGYTF,TGTGCCAGTAGTATCTCCTTTTTATCACGACGAGATGGCTACACCTTC,NA,NA,TRBJ1-2,TRBV19
CASSIALGSGANVLTF,TGTGCCAGCAGTATAGCACTGGGTTCCGGGGCCAACGTCCTGACTTTC,NA,NA,TRBJ2-6,TRBV28
CASSFGGKNIQYF,TGTGCCAGCAGTTTCGGGGGCAAAAACATTCAGTACTTC,NA,NA,TRBJ2-4,TRBV12-3/TRBV12-4
CASRVRDRGPYEQYF,TGTGCCAGCAGAGTTAGGGACAGGGGGCCCTACGAGCAGTACTTC,NA,TRBD1,TRBJ2-7,TRBV28
CSVAQGGGYTF,TGCAGCGTCGCCCAGGGTGGCGGCTACACCTTC,few,NA,TRBJ1-2,TRBV29-1
CASSLRSRAGEVGYTF,TGTGCCAGCAGCTTACGTAGTCGGGCAGGGGAAGTTGGCTACACCTTC,NA,NA,TRBJ1-2,TRBV7-8
CASSPRPGIAYEQYF,TGTGCCAGCAGTCCCCGACCAGGGATCGCCTACGAGCAGTACTTC,few,NA,TRBJ2-7,TRBV27
CASTLSVGSTTGELFF,TGCGCCAGCACCCTGTCCGTGGGGTCGACCACCGGGGAGCTGTTTTTT,NA,NA,TRBJ2-2,TRBV5-1
CAWSPGQGEEKLFF,TGTGCCTGGAGTCCGGGACAGGGGGAGGAAAAACTGTTTTTT,NA,TRBD1,TRBJ1-4,TRBV30
CAWSVTGLNNEQFF,TGTGCCTGGAGTGTAACGGGACTCAACAATGAGCAGTTCTTC,few,NA,TRBJ2-1,TRBV30
CASSFTPPGLVNPGELFF,TGTGCCAGCAGTTTCACACCACCGGGACTAGTCAATCCCGGGGAGCTGTTTTTT,NA,TRBD2,TRBJ2-2,TRBV2
CASSKARGNPNEKLFF,TGTGCCAGCAGCAAAGCGAGAGGAAATCCTAATGAAAAACTGTTTTTT,NA,NA,TRBJ1-4,TRBV21-1
CASSMARTGSEKLFF,TGTGCCAGTAGTATGGCAAGGACAGGGAGTGAAAAACTGTTTTTT,NA,TRBD1,TRBJ1-4,TRBV19
CASSLFRGLGGNTIYF,TGTGCCAGCAGCTTGTTCAGGGGGCTAGGCGGAAACACCATATATTTT,once,TRBD1,TRBJ1-3,TRBV5-8
CAISRDGYNSPLHF,TGTGCCATCAGCCGGGACGGTTATAATTCACCCCTCCACTTT,NA,NA,TRBJ1-6,TRBV10-3
CASSPYPAGLAFDEQFF,TGTGCCAGCAGTCCCTATCCCGCGGGACTAGCTTTCGATGAGCAGTTCTTC,NA,TRBD2,TRBJ2-1,TRBV13
CAISEIGTDAYGYTF,TGTGCCATCAGTGAGATAGGGACGGATGCTTATGGCTACACCTTC,NA,NA,TRBJ1-2,TRBV10-3
CASSLTAGNTIYF,TGTGCCAGCAGCTTGACAGCTGGAAACACCATATATTTT,NA,NA,TRBJ1-3,TRBV11-2
CASSENRQGWGSAQHF,TGTGCCAGCAGTGAAAATCGGCAGGGCTGGGGATCGGCCCAGCATTTT,NA,NA,TRBJ1-5,TRBV2
CASSDRATTNEKLFF,TGTGCCAGTAGTGACAGGGCAACAACTAATGAAAAACTGTTTTTT,NA,TRBD1,TRBJ1-4,TRBV19
CASSVGGTDTQYF,TGTGCCAGCAGCGTAGGGGGAACAGATACGCAGTATTTT,NA,NA,TRBJ2-3,TRBV9
CASRNGTGVYEQYF,TGTGCCAGCAGGAACGGGACAGGGGTCTACGAGCAGTACTTC,NA,TRBD1,TRBJ2-7,TRBV9
CASSLGWEAYEQYF,TGTGCCAGCAGTTTGGGGTGGGAGGCCTACGAGCAGTACTTC,NA,NA,TRBJ2-7,TRBV28
CASSLGTGNQPQHF,TGTGCCAGCAGCTTAGGGACAGGGAATCAGCCCCAGCATTTT,NA,TRBD1,TRBJ1-5,TRBV7-9
CASSPPGGARDTQYF,TGTGCCAGCAGCCCACCCGGCGGGGCACGAGATACGCAGTATTTT,NA,NA,TRBJ2-3,TRBV7-2
CATSRGDRIIYNEQFF,TGTGCCACCAGCAGAGGGGACCGGATCATCTACAATGAGCAGTTCTTC,few,NA,TRBJ2-1,TRBV15
CASRRDRGGNQPQHF,TGTGCCAGCAGGCGGGACAGGGGCGGCAATCAGCCCCAGCATTTT,NA,TRBD1,TRBJ1-5,TRBV6-4
CASSQGGGGNTIYF,TGTGCCAGCAGCCAAGGGGGCGGTGGAAACACCATATATTTT,NA,NA,TRBJ1-3,TRBV3-1/TRBV3-2
CASSSRAGGLGAKYREQFF,TGTGCCAGCAGCTCCCGCGCAGGTGGACTAGGAGCGAAGTACCGTGAGCAGTTCTTC,NA,TRBD2,TRBJ2-1,TRBV7-2
CASSEGLAVPYEQYF,TGTGCCAGCAGTGAGGGACTAGCTGTGCCCTACGAGCAGTACTTC,NA,TRBD2,TRBJ2-7,TRBV2
CASSRLTEAFF,TGTGCCAGCAGTCGACTCACTGAAGCTTTCTTT,NA,NA,TRBJ1-1,TRBV28
CASSADYGYTF,TGTGCCAGCAGTGCTGACTATGGCTACACCTTC,once,NA,TRBJ1-2,TRBV2
CASSLAPGPNYGYTF,TGCGCCAGCAGCTTGGCTCCAGGGCCTAACTATGGCTACACCTTC,once,NA,TRBJ1-2,TRBV5-1
CASSLEPGVHEKLFF,TGTGCCAGCAGCTTGGAGCCAGGGGTGCATGAAAAACTGTTTTTT,once,NA,TRBJ1-4,TRBV5-6
CASGILAGYNEQFF,TGTGCCAGCGGTATACTAGCGGGGTACAATGAGCAGTTCTTC,NA,TRBD2,TRBJ2-1,TRBV5-4
CASSLTGGDQPQHF,TGTGCCAGCAGCCTGACAGGGGGCGATCAGCCCCAGCATTTT,NA,TRBD1,TRBJ1-5,TRBV7-9
CASSLAGSDIQYF,TGTGCCAGCAGCTTAGCAGGGTCCGACATTCAGTACTTC,NA,NA,TRBJ2-4,TRBV11-3
CASSLYPSSYNSPLHF,TGTGCCAGCAGCTTATATCCAAGCTCCTATAATTCACCCCTCCACTTT,NA,NA,TRBJ1-6,TRBV7-2
CASSLSDGVCTF,TGTGCCAGCAGCCTCTCGGACGGCGTCTGCACCTTC,NA,NA,TRBJ1-2,TRBV12-3/TRBV12-4
CASSVEDSNSPLHF,TGTGCCAGCAGCGTAGAGGACAGTAATTCACCCCTCCACTTT,once,NA,TRBJ1-6,TRBV9
CASSPRDGYWAGELFF,TGTGCCAGTAGTCCTCGGGACGGATACTGGGCCGGGGAGCTGTTTTTT,NA,NA,TRBJ2-2,TRBV19
CASSIGGAELLGYTF,TGTGCCAGCAGTATCGGGGGCGCTGAGCTCCTTGGCTACACCTTC,NA,NA,TRBJ1-2,TRBV28
CASSYSGKVTLHF,TGTGCCAGCAGTTACTCCGGGAAGGTGACCCTCCACTTT,NA,NA,TRBJ1-6,TRBV6-2/TRBV6-3
CASMDSLFSGNTIYF,TGTGCCAGCATGGACAGTTTATTCTCTGGAAACACCATATATTTT,few,NA,TRBJ1-3,TRBV27
CAWSRASAGYTF,TGTGCCTGGAGTCGGGCCTCGGCGGGCTACACCTTC,NA,NA,TRBJ1-2,TRBV30
CASSQGGGWSSYNEQFF,TGTGCCAGCAGCCAAGGAGGGGGCTGGAGCTCCTACAATGAGCAGTTCTTC,NA,TRBD1,TRBJ2-1,TRBV3-1/TRBV3-2
CASSISGTSLFEQFF,TGTGCCAGTAGTATATCTGGGACTAGTTTGTTTGAGCAGTTCTTC,NA,TRBD2,TRBJ2-1,TRBV19
CASSQTGTGANEKLFF,TGCGCCAGCAGCCAAACCGGGACAGGGGCCAATGAAAAACTGTTTTTT,NA,TRBD1,TRBJ1-4,TRBV4-1
CASSVGEGVGYGYTF,TGTGCCAGCAGCGTAGGTGAGGGGGTGGGCTATGGCTACACCTTC,NA,NA,TRBJ1-2,TRBV9
CATSRDPRNSNQPQHF,TGTGCCACCAGCAGAGATCCGCGGAATAGCAATCAGCCCCAGCATTTT,few,NA,TRBJ1-5,TRBV15
CASSYARTVNSPLHF,TGTGCCAGCAGCTACGCCCGGACAGTTAATTCACCCCTCCACTTT,NA,NA,TRBJ1-6,TRBV5-4
CASTAGLAGDDTQYF,TGTGCCAGTACTGCCGGACTAGCGGGAGATGATACGCAGTATTTT,NA,TRBD2,TRBJ2-3,TRBV19
CASSPRTGGRTEAFF,TGTGCCAGCAGTCCCCGGACAGGGGGCAGGACTGAAGCTTTCTTT,NA,TRBD1,TRBJ1-1,TRBV2
CASSQEVRTYEQYF,TGCGCCAGCAGCCAAGAGGTTAGAACCTACGAGCAGTACTTC,NA,NA,TRBJ2-7,TRBV4-3
CASSQPWGRGRTDTQYF,TGCGCCAGCAGCCAACCCTGGGGCAGGGGGCGCACAGATACGCAGTATTTT,NA,TRBD1,TRBJ2-3,TRBV4-1
CASSLGGEGEQYF,TGTGCCAGCAGCTTGGGGGGGGAAGGCGAGCAGTACTTC,NA,NA,TRBJ2-7,TRBV5-4
CASSSRTESNYGYTF,TGTGCCAGCAGCTCCCGGACAGAGAGTAACTATGGCTACACCTTC,NA,NA,TRBJ1-2,TRBV7-8